Listed below are T cell receptor beta chains from one sample, sequenced in a study of T cell repertoires in cytomegalovirus infection. Each CDR3 protein is one row after TCRdb ran MiXCR on the reads. The data contain about 920,000 distinct CDR3 sequences, approximately 31% of them singletons. The antigens of these receptors remain unknown. This sample comprised cultured CD8+ T cells from PBMCs, obtained from culture after CMV antigen stimulation. The receptors shown here come from a human donor in good health (CMV status not recorded). Some clones in this sample may be carry-over from other donors' samples. CDR3s include the opening cysteine and the closing phenylalanine or tryptophan. Each record gives: CDR3 protein, CDR3 DNA, J gene, V gene, D gene, clone size. The D gene is left open where the match is weak. Clone size, where shown, is once, few, many, or a class for clones that have expanded.

cdr3_aa: CASSYSFPGGLGEQFF
cdr3_nt: TGTGCCAGCAGTTACTCGTTCCCGGGGGGGCTAGGTGAGCAGTTCTTC
j_call: TRBJ2-1
v_call: TRBV6-5
d_call: TRBD2
clone_size: few

cdr3_aa: CASSFGAGADTQYF
cdr3_nt: TGTGCCAGCAGTTTCGGAGCGGGCGCAGATACGCAGTATTTT
j_call: TRBJ2-3
v_call: TRBV12-3/TRBV12-4
d_call: NA
clone_size: NA

cdr3_aa: CASSLNARSNQPQHF
cdr3_nt: TGTGCCAGCAGCTTAAACGCGCGTAGCAATCAGCCCCAGCATTTT
j_call: TRBJ1-5
v_call: TRBV7-6
d_call: NA
clone_size: NA

cdr3_aa: CASSDGGGPSLLGETQYF
cdr3_nt: TGTGCCAGCAGTGACGGCGGAGGACCCAGCCTTTTGGGCGAGACCCAGTACTTC
j_call: TRBJ2-5
v_call: TRBV2
d_call: NA
clone_size: NA

cdr3_aa: CASSQSSTGADTQYF
cdr3_nt: TGCGCCAGCAGCCAATCCTCGACAGGGGCAGATACGCAGTATTTT
j_call: TRBJ2-3
v_call: TRBV4-1
d_call: TRBD1
clone_size: many

cdr3_aa: CASSTDLGIYNEQFF
cdr3_nt: TGTGCCAGCAGTACAGATCTCGGTATATACAATGAGCAGTTCTTC
j_call: TRBJ2-1
v_call: TRBV7-8
d_call: NA
clone_size: NA

cdr3_aa: CASSEAGTSSYNSPLHF
cdr3_nt: TGTGCGAGCAGTGAAGCCGGGACGAGCTCCTATAATTCACCCCTCCACTTT
j_call: TRBJ1-6
v_call: TRBV2
d_call: NA
clone_size: NA

cdr3_aa: CASSQDGQGGGYTF
cdr3_nt: TGCGCCAGCAGCCAAGACGGACAGGGCGGCGGCTACACCTTC
j_call: TRBJ1-2
v_call: TRBV4-1
d_call: TRBD1
clone_size: many

cdr3_aa: CASSTTDISNQPQHF
cdr3_nt: TGTGCCAGCAGCACTACGGACATTAGCAATCAGCCCCAGCATTTT
j_call: TRBJ1-5
v_call: TRBV9
d_call: NA
clone_size: once

cdr3_aa: CASSYYRTGTNVLTF
cdr3_nt: TGTGCCAGCAGCTATTACAGGACTGGGACCAACGTCCTGACTTTC
j_call: TRBJ2-6
v_call: TRBV7-8
d_call: NA
clone_size: NA

cdr3_aa: CASSVQGMVKNNEQFF
cdr3_nt: TGTGCCAGCAGCGTTCAGGGAATGGTGAAGAACAATGAGCAGTTCTTC
j_call: TRBJ2-1
v_call: TRBV9
d_call: NA
clone_size: few

cdr3_aa: CASSFLWTGRTYGYTF
cdr3_nt: TGTGCCAGCAGTTTCCTCTGGACAGGGCGAACCTATGGCTACACCTTC
j_call: TRBJ1-2
v_call: TRBV12-3/TRBV12-4
d_call: TRBD1
clone_size: few

cdr3_aa: CASSHQLGSGEETQYF
cdr3_nt: TGCGCCAGCAGCCACCAACTGGGGAGCGGGGAAGAGACCCAGTACTTC
j_call: TRBJ2-5
v_call: TRBV4-1
d_call: TRBD2
clone_size: NA

cdr3_aa: CASTFGRDEQFF
cdr3_nt: TGTGCCAGCACCTTCGGGAGGGATGAGCAGTTCTTC
j_call: TRBJ2-1
v_call: TRBV7-9
d_call: TRBD2
clone_size: NA

cdr3_aa: CASSQGPYSGNTIYF
cdr3_nt: TGTGCCAGCAGCCAAGGTCCGTACTCTGGAAACACCATATATTTT
j_call: TRBJ1-3
v_call: TRBV14
d_call: NA
clone_size: few

cdr3_aa: CASSQDMENFYNEQFF
cdr3_nt: TGCGCCAGCAGCCAAGATATGGAAAACTTCTACAATGAGCAGTTCTTC
j_call: TRBJ2-1
v_call: TRBV4-1
d_call: NA
clone_size: few

cdr3_aa: CASSFVGGNYGYTF
cdr3_nt: TGTGCCAGCAGCTTCGTCGGGGGGAACTATGGCTACACCTTC
j_call: TRBJ1-2
v_call: TRBV7-9
d_call: NA
clone_size: NA

cdr3_aa: CASSQDSTYEQYF
cdr3_nt: TGTGCCAGCAGCCAAGACTCGACCTACGAGCAGTACTTC
j_call: TRBJ2-7
v_call: TRBV4-2
d_call: NA
clone_size: NA

cdr3_aa: CASSLGKFGYNEQFF
cdr3_nt: TGTGCCAGCAGCTTAGGAAAGTTCGGCTACAATGAGCAGTTCTTC
j_call: TRBJ2-1
v_call: TRBV11-2
d_call: NA
clone_size: few

cdr3_aa: CASSLSPLYEQYF
cdr3_nt: TGTGCCAGCAGTCTAAGTCCCTTATACGAGCAGTACTTC
j_call: TRBJ2-7
v_call: TRBV12-3/TRBV12-4
d_call: NA
clone_size: few

cdr3_aa: CASSYGTGRYEQYF
cdr3_nt: TGTGCCAGCAGTTACGGGACAGGGAGGTACGAGCAGTACTTC
j_call: TRBJ2-7
v_call: TRBV6-5
d_call: TRBD1
clone_size: few

cdr3_aa: CASSILPGRDTQYF
cdr3_nt: TGTGCCAGTAGTATCTTGCCGGGAAGGGATACGCAGTATTTT
j_call: TRBJ2-3
v_call: TRBV19
d_call: NA
clone_size: once

cdr3_aa: CASSYTWGRELFF
cdr3_nt: TGTGCCAGCAGTTACACCTGGGGCAGGGAGCTGTTTTTT
j_call: TRBJ2-2
v_call: TRBV6-1
d_call: NA
clone_size: NA

cdr3_aa: CASNAAGNSGANVLTF
cdr3_nt: TGTGCCAGCAACGCAGCGGGGAACTCTGGGGCCAACGTCCTGACTTTC
j_call: TRBJ2-6
v_call: TRBV6-2/TRBV6-3
d_call: TRBD2
clone_size: NA

cdr3_aa: CATRDRGGNEQFF
cdr3_nt: TGTGCCACCAGGGACCGAGGGGGTAATGAGCAGTTCTTC
j_call: TRBJ2-1
v_call: TRBV24-1
d_call: NA
clone_size: once

cdr3_aa: CASSIVPGGTEAFF
cdr3_nt: TGTGCCAGTAGTATAGTCCCGGGCGGGACTGAAGCTTTCTTT
j_call: TRBJ1-1
v_call: TRBV19
d_call: NA
clone_size: NA